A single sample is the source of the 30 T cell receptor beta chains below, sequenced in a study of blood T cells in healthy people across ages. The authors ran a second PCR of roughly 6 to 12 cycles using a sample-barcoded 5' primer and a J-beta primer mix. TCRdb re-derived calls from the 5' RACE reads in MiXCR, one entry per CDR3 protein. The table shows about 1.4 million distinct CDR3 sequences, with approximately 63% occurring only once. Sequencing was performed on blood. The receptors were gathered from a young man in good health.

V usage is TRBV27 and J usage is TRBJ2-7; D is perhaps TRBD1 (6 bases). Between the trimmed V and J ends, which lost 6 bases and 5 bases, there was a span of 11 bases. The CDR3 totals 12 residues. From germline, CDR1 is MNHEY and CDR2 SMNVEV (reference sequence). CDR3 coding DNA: TGTGCCAGCAGAACAGGGACCAACGAGCAGTACTTC. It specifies CASRTGTNEQYF.

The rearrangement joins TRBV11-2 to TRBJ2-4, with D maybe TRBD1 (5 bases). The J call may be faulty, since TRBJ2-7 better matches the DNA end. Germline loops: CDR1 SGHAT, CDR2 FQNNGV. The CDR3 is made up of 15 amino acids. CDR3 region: CASKSQGKVRDEQYF. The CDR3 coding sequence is TGTGCCAGCAAGTCGCAAGGGAAAGTCAGGGACGAGCAGTACTTC.

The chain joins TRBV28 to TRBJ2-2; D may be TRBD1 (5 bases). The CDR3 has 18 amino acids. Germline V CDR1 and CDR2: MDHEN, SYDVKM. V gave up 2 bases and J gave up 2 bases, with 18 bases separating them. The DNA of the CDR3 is TGTGCCAGCAGTTTAATCCCTCCGACAGAGACCAACACCGGGGAGCTGTTTTTT. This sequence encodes CASSLIPPTETNTGELFF. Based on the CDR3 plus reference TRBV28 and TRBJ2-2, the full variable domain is DVKVTQSSRYLVKRTGEKVFLECVQDMDHENMFWYRQDPGLGLRLIYFSYDVKMKEKGDIPEGYSVSREKKERFSLILESASTNQTSMYLCASSLIPPTETNTGELFFGEGSRLTVL.

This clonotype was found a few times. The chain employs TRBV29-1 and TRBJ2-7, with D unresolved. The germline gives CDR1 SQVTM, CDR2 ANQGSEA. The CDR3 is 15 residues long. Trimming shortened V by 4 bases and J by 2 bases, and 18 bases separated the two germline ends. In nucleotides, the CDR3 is TGCAGCGTTGTGCCCTACACGGAAAATCCCTACGAGCAGTACTTC. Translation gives CSVVPYTENPYEQYF.

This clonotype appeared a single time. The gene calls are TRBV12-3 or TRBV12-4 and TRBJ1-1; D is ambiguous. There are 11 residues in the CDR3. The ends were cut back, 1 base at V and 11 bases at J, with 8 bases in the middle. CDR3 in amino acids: CASSLGEGAFF. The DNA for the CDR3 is TGTGCCAGCAGTTTAGGGGAAGGTGCTTTCTTT.

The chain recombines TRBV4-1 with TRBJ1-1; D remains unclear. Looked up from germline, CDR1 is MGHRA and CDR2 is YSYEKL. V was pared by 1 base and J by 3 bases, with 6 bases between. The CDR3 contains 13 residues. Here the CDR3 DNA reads TGCGCCAGCAGCCAAGGACCATACACTGAAGCTTTCTTT. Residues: CASSQGPYTEAFF.

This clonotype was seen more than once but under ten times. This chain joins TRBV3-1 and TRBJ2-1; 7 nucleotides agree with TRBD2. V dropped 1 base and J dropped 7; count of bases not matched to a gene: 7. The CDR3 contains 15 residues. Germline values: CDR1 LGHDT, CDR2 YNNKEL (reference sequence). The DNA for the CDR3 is TGTGCCAGCAGCCAAGGGGCGGGAGTCTATAATGAGCAGTTCTTC. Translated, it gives CASSQGAGVYNEQFF.

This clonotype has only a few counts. This chain's CDR3 is CATSPGMGAEAFF. The CDR3, as DNA: TGTGCCACCAGCCCGGGAATGGGGGCTGAAGCTTTCTTT. This chain links TRBV15 with TRBJ1-1, with D possibly TRBD1 on 5 matching bases. V was trimmed by 5 bases and J by 6 bases, leaving 13 bases between them. The CDR3 covers 13 residues. Germline V lookup: CDR1 LNHNV, CDR2 YYDKDF (reference sequence).

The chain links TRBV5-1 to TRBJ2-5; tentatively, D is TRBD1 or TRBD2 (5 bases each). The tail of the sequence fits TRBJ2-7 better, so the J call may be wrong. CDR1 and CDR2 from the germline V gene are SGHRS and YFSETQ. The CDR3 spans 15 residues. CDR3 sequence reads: CASSLVTGTSYEQYF. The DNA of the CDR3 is TGCGCCAGCAGCTTGGTTACCGGGACCTCTTACGAGCAGTACTTC.

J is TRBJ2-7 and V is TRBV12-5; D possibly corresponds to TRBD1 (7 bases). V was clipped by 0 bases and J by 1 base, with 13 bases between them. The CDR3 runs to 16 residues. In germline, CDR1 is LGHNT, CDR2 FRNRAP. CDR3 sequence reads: CASGLVSQGGSYEQYF. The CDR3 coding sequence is TGTGCTAGTGGTTTGGTCAGTCAGGGGGGATCCTACGAGCAGTACTTC.

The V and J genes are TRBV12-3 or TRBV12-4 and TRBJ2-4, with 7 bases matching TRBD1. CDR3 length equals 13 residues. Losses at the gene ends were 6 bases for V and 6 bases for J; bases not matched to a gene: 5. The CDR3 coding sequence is TGTGCCAGCAGGAATACAGGGGCAAACATTCAGTACTTC. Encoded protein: CASRNTGANIQYF.

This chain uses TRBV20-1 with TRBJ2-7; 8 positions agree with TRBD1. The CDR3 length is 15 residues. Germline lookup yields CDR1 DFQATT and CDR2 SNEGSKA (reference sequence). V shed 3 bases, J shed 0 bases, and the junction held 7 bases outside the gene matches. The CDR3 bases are TGCAGTGCTAGGGACAGGGACTTGTCCTCCTACGAGCAGTACTTC. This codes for CSARDRDLSSYEQYF.

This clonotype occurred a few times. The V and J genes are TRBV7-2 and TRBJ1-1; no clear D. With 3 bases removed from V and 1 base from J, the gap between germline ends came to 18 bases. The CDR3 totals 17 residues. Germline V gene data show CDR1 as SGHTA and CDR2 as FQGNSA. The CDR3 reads CASSLAIRGPPNTEAFF. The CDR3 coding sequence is TGTGCCAGCAGCTTGGCAATTAGAGGACCGCCGAACACTGAAGCTTTCTTT.

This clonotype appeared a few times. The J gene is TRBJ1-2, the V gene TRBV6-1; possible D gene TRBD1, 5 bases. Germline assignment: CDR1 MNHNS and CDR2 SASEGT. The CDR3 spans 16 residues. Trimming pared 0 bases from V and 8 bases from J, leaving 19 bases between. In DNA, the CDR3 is TGTGCCAGCAGTGAAGCCTTAGGGAGACGGGGGGACGGCTACACCTTC. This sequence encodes CASSEALGRRGDGYTF.

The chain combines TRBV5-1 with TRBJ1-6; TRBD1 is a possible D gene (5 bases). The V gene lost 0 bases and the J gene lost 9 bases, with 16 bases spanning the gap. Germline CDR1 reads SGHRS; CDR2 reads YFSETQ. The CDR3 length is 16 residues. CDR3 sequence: CASSLAGQGRGSPLHF. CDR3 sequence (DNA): TGCGCCAGCAGCTTGGCCGGCCAGGGAAGGGGTTCACCCCTCCACTTT.

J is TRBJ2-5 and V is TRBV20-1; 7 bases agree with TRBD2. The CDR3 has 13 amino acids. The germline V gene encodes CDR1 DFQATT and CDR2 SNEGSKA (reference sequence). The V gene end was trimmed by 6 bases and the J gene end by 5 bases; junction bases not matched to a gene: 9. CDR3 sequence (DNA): TGCAGTGCCGATGCGGGAGCTATCGAGACCCAGTACTTC. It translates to CSADAGAIETQYF.

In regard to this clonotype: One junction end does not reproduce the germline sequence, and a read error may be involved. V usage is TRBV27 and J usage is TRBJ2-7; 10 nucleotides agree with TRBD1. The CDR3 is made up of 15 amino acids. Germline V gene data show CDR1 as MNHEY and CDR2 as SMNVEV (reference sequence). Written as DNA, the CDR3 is TGTGCCAGCAGTTGGGGGACAGGGGAAAAAGACGAGCTGTACTTC. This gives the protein CASSWGTGEKDELYF.

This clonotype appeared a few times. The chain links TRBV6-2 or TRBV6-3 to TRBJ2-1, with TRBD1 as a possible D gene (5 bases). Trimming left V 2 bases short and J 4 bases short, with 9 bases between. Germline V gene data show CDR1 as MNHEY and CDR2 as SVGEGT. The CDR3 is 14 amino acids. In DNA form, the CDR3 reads TGTGCCAGCAGTTACCCGGACACGTACAATGAGCAGTTCTTC. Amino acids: CASSYPDTYNEQFF.

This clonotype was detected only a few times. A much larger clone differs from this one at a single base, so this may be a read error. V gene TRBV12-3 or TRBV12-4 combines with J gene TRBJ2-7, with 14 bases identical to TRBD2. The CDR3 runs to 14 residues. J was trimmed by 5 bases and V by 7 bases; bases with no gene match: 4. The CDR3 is CASNPGLAGDEQYF. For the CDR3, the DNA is TGTGCCAGCAACCCGGGACTAGCGGGAGACGAGCAGTACTTC.

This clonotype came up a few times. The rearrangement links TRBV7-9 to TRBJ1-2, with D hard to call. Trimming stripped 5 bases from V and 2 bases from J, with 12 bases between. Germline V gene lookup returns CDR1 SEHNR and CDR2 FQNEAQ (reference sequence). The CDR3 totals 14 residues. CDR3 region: CASSARHLNYGYTF. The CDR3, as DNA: TGTGCCAGCAGCGCACGACACCTAAACTATGGCTACACCTTC.

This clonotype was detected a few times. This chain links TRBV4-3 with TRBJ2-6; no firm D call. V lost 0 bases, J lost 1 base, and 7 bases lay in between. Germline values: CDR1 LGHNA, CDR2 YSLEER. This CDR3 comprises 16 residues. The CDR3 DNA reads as TGCGCCAGCAGCCAAGATCGGAGTTCTGGGGCCAACGTCCTGACTTTC. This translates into CASSQDRSSGANVLTF.

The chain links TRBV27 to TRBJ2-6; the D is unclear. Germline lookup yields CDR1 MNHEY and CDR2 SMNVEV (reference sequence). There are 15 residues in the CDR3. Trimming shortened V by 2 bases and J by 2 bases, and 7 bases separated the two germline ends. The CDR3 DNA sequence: TGTGCCAGCAGTTTAAGTAGGGCTGGGGCCAACGTCCTGACTTTC. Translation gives CASSLSRAGANVLTF. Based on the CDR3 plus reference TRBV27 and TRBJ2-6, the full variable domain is EAQVTQNPRYLITVTGKKLTVTCSQNMNHEYMSWYRQDPGLGLRQIYYSMNVEVTDKGDVPEGYKVSRKEKRNFPLILESPSPNQTSLYFCASSLSRAGANVLTFGAGSRLTVL.

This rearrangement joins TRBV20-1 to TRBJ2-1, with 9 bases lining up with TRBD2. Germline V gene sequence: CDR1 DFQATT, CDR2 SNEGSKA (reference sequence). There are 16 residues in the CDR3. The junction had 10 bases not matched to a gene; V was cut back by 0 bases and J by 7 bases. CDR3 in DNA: TGCAGTGCTAGAGATTCGGAGCGGGAGGTATGGAATGAGCAGTTCTTC. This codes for CSARDSEREVWNEQFF.

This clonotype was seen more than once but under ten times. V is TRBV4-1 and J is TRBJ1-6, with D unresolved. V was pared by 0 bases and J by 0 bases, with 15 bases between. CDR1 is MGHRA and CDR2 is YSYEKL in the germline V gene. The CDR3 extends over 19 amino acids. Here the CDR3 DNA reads TGCGCCAGCAGCCAAGATCCTACCGGTGGGAACTCCTATAATTCACCCCTCCACTTT. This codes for CASSQDPTGGNSYNSPLHF.

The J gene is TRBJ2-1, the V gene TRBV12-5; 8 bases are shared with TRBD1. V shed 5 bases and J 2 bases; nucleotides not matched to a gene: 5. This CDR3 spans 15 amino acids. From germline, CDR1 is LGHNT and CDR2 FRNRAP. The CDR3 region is CASGQTGVPYNEQFF. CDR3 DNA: TGTGCTAGTGGTCAGACAGGGGTACCCTACAATGAGCAGTTCTTC. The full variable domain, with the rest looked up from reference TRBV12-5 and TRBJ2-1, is DARVTQTPRHKVTEMGQEVTMRCQPILGHNTVFWYRQTMMQGLELLAYFRNRAPLDDSGMPKDRFSAEMPDATLATLKIQPSEPRDSAVYFCASGQTGVPYNEQFFGPGTRLTVL.

The CDR3 here is CASSLVRDVHEQYF. Written as DNA, the CDR3 is TGTGCCAGCAGTTTAGTCAGAGACGTCCACGAGCAGTACTTC. The chain uses TRBV12-3 or TRBV12-4 and TRBJ2-7; no clear D. Trimming stripped 1 base from V and 5 bases from J, with 12 bases between. The CDR3 is made up of 14 amino acids.

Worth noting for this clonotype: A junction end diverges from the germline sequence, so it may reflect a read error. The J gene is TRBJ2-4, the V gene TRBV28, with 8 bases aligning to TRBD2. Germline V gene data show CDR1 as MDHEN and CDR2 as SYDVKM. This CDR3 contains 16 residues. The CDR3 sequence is CVSNSNSGGGGNIQYF. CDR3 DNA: TGTGTCAGCAATTCTAACTCCGGGGGGGGAGGAAACATTCAGTACTTC.

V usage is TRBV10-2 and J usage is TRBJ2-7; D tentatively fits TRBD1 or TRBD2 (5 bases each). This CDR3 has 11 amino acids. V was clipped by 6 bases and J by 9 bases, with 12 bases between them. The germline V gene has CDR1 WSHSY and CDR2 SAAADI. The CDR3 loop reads CASSVRDGQYF. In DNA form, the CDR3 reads TGCGCCAGCAGCGTGAGGGACGGGCAGTACTTC.

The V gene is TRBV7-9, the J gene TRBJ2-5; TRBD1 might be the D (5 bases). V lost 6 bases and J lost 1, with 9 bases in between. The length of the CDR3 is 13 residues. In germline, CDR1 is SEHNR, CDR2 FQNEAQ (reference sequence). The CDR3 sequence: CASSMTVQETQYF. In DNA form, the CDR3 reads TGTGCCAGCAGTATGACAGTCCAAGAGACCCAGTACTTC.

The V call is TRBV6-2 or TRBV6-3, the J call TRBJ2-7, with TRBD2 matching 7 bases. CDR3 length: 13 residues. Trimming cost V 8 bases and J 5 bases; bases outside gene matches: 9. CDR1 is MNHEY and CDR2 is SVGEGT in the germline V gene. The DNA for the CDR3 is TGTGCCAGCGGTAGGACTAGTCGGGACGAGCAGTACTTC. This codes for CASGRTSRDEQYF.